This entry is about one T cell receptor (beta chain). What it binds is not known. This record comes from a study of shared clonotypes between healthy human individuals. Study outcomes and limitations: Depth of sequencing was expected to influence donor clonotype sharing.

It was across several immunoSEQ plates that each subset's genomic DNA was evenly split. Original processing methods: Junction-only sequences without quality scores came from ImmunoSEQ, so filtering differed. Method: immunoSEQ multiplex PCR; TCRdb's copy keeps in-frame clones and lacks some. Clone size and the V and J calls come from that table; the DNA yielded D and trimming. The top ten clones hold more than 0.35% of a sample with 2,500,000 or so clones, roughly 93% of them seen once. This CDR3 is built from 13 residues. Germline V gene data show CDR1 as MGHRA and CDR2 as YSYEKL. V was trimmed by 3 bases and J by 9 bases, leaving 12 bases between them. From CD4+ cells came CD45RA+ naive and CD45RA-negative memory subsets.

The chain combines TRBV4-1 with TRBJ2-1; TRBD2 might be the D (5 bases). This TCR derives from a man younger than 35 in good health. Some clones in this sample may be carry-over from other donors' samples. Sequenced input: naive CD4+ T cells from PBMCs. This sample's subset: CD45RA+ positively selected. The DNA of the CDR3 is TGCGCCAGCAGCCACCAAATACTAGGTGAGCAGTTCTTC. This gives the protein CASSHQILGEQFF.